Each of the 5 T cell receptor beta chains below was sequenced from the same sample in a study of T cells in Graves' hyperthyroidism and ophthalmopathy. RNA transcripts gave rise to amplified TCR beta CDR3 regions. The TCR CDR3 first-round RT-PCR relied on the HTBI primer set. TCRdb itself ran the multiplex PCR reads through MiXCR, one entry per CDR3 protein. The sample yields tens of thousands of distinct CDR3 sequences, roughly 45% seen once. Material for sequencing was blood. These receptors were taken from a woman aged 25 to 39 with Graves' hyperthyroidism.

This clonotype was counted ten times or more. The chain recombines TRBV6-5 with TRBJ2-6; D is possibly TRBD1 (5 bases). The CDR3 runs to 17 residues. Trimming stripped 4 bases from V and 4 bases from J, with 17 bases between. Germline V lookup: CDR1 MNHEY, CDR2 SVGAGI. CDR3 sequence: CASSSPRTLAGANVLTF. The CDR3 DNA is TGTGCCAGCAGTTCCCCCCGGACATTAGCCGGGGCCAACGTCCTGACTTTC.

This clonotype appeared a few times. V gene TRBV10-3 combines with J gene TRBJ2-3; 9 bases align to TRBD2. CDR3 size: 15 residues. V trimming: 8 bases; J trimming: 0 bases; junction bases outside the gene matches: 6. Germline assignment: CDR1 ENHRY and CDR2 SYGVKD. CDR3 in amino acids: CAIRGTSPSTDTQYF. The CDR3 bases are TGTGCCATCCGGGGGACTAGCCCTAGCACAGATACGCAGTATTTT.

V and J are TRBV7-9 and TRBJ2-5, with D uncertain. Trimming pared 6 bases from V and 5 bases from J, leaving 10 bases between. CDR3 length: 12 amino acids. Germline-derived CDR1 and CDR2 are SEHNR and FQNEAQ (reference sequence). The CDR3 coding sequence is TGTGCCAGCAGTCCGATGGGGGAGACCCAGTACTTC. It is translated as CASSPMGETQYF.

This clonotype came up many times. The J gene is TRBJ1-1, the V gene TRBV12-3 or TRBV12-4, with D perhaps TRBD1 (5 bases). V lost 5 bases and J 4 bases, leaving 14 bases between the germline ends. This CDR3 is 14 amino acids long. CDR3 DNA: TGTGCCAGCAGTACTCAGGGTGGAAGCACTGAAGCTTTCTTT. This encodes CASSTQGGSTEAFF.

The gene calls are TRBV14 and TRBJ2-7; possible D gene TRBD2, 6 bases. The CDR3 consists of 12 residues. The V gene's germline CDR1 is SGHDN and CDR2 FVKESK. Deletions cut 3 bases from V and 7 bases from J, with 10 bases between. Here the CDR3 DNA reads TGTGCCAGCAGCCACGGCGGGAATGAGCAGTACTTC. This sequence encodes CASSHGGNEQYF.